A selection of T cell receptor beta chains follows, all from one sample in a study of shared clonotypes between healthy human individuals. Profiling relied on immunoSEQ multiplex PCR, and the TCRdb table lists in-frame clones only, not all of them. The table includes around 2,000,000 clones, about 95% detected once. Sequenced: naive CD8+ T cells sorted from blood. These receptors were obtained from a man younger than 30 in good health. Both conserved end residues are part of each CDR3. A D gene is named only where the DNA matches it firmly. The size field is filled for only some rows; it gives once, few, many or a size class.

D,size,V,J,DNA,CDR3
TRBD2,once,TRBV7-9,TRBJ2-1,TGTGCCAGCAGCTCCTTAGGAGGCGGGAGAGGTCATGAGCAGTTCTTC,CASSSLGGGRGHEQFF
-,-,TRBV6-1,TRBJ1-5,TGTGCCAGCAGTGAAGATTCCCAGCATTTT,CASSEDSQHF
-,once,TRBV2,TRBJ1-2,TGTGCCAGCAGACGACCCGGAGCTAACTATGGCTACACCTTC,CASRRPGANYGYTF
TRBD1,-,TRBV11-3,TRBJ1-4,TGTGCCAGCAGCTTAGTTACAGGGGGCTTTGAAAAACTGTTTTTT,CASSLVTGGFEKLFF
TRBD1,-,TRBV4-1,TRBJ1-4,TGCGCCAGCAGCCAGTGGGAACAGGGGGTAGGAGAAAAACTGTTTTTT,CASSQWEQGVGEKLFF
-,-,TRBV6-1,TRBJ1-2,TGTGCCAGCAGCCGGACACACCTCTATGGCTACACCTTC,CASSRTHLYGYTF
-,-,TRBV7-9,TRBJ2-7,TGTGCCAGCAGCTTAGTTGACTACGAGCAGTACTTC,CASSLVDYEQYF
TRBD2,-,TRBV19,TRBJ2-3,TGTGCCAGTAGTATAACGTCGGGGGGTGAAACAGATACGCAGTATTTT,CASSITSGGETDTQYF
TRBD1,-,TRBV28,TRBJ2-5,TGTGCCAGCAGTTTCCAAGGACAGGACATGGAGACCCAGTACTTC,CASSFQGQDMETQYF
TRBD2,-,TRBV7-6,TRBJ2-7,TGTGCCAGCAGCTTATACTTAACGGGAGGGTCCTACGAGCAGTACTTC,CASSLYLTGGSYEQYF
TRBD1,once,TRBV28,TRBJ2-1,TGTGCCACAATCCGGGACAGCACCTACAATGAGCAGTTCTTC,CATIRDSTYNEQFF
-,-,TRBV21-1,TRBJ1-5,TGTGCCAGCATCTCAAAGAGGGGACAGGGAGGGAGTAAGCATCAGCCCCAGCATTTT,CASISKRGQGGSKHQPQHF
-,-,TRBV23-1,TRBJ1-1,TGCGCCAGCTACCGCCCGGGGGGCTCGTGGCACACTGAAGCTTTCTTT,CASYRPGGSWHTEAFF
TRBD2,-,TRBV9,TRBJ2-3,TGTGCCAGCAGCGATGTTCTAGCGGGAGCAGATACGCAGTATTTT,CASSDVLAGADTQYF
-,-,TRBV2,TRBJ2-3,TGTGCCAGCAGTGAATTGGCGGGGAGCAACACAGATACGCAGTATTTT,CASSELAGSNTDTQYF
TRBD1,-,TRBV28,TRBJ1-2,TGTGCCACCTGGGACAGGGGGCAGGATGGCTACACCTTC,CATWDRGQDGYTF
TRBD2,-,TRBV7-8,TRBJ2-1,TGTGCCAGCAGCTTAGCCCTAGCGGGGGGGGTTATCTACAATGAGCAGTTCTTC,CASSLALAGGVIYNEQFF
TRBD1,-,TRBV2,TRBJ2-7,TGTGCCAGCAGGATGGGGACAGGGAACTACGAGCAGTACTTC,CASRMGTGNYEQYF
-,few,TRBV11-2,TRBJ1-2,TGTGCCAGCAGCCAGGGCCGGGCGCACTATGGCTACACCTTC,CASSQGRAHYGYTF
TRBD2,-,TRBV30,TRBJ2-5,TGTGCCTGGAGTTTGCTCGGGGGGGATCAAGAGACCCAGTACTTC,CAWSLLGGDQETQYF
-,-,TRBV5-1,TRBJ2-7,TGCGCCAGCAGATTGGCTGCGGCCCCCTACGAGCAGTACTTC,CASRLAAAPYEQYF
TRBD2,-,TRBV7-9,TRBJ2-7,TGTGCCAGCAGCTTAGTGGTAGCGGGAGGTGCCTACGAGCAGTACTTC,CASSLVVAGGAYEQYF
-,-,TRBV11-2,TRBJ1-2,TGTGCCAGCAGCTTAGATCTCGGAACAGGGCTTATGTATGGCTACACCTTC,CASSLDLGTGLMYGYTF
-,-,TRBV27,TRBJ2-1,TGTGCCAGCAGCCCAGGGGGGGCAATCTCCTACAATGAGCAGTTCTTC,CASSPGGAISYNEQFF
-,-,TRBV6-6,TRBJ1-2,TGTGCCAGCAGTTACGGAGAGTCCCTTAGTTATGGCTACACCTTC,CASSYGESLSYGYTF
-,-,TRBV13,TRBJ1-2,TGTGCCAGCAGCTTAGTGAGGCAGGCCCATTCCCCAAACTATGGCTACACCTTC,CASSLVRQAHSPNYGYTF
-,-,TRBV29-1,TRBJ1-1,TGCAGCGTGGTAACAATGAACACTGAAGCTTTCTTT,CSVVTMNTEAFF
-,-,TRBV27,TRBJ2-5,TGTGCCAGCAGTCCGAACGTACCCTACCAAGAGACCCAGTACTTC,CASSPNVPYQETQYF
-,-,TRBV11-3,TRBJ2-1,TGTGCCAGCAGCTTACCTGGCGCTTACAATGAGCAGTTCTTC,CASSLPGAYNEQFF
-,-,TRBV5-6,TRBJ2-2,TGTGCCAGCAGCTTAGAGCTAGCGAGCCGCGGAACCGGGGAGCTGTTTTTT,CASSLELASRGTGELFF
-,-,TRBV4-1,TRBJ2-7,TGCGCCAGCAGCCAACGATCGGGGCTTACCTACGAGCAGTACTTC,CASSQRSGLTYEQYF
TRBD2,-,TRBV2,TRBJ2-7,TGTGCCAGCATCACTGAGGTCCTAGCGGGAGAGTTTGGGTACTACGAGCAGTACTTC,CASITEVLAGEFGYYEQYF
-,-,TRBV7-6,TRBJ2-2,TGTGCCAGCAGCTTAGGACAGACCGGGGAGCTGTTTTTT,CASSLGQTGELFF